Following are 25 T cell receptor beta chains from one sample sequenced in a study of blood T cell repertoires in COVID-19. This table comes from immunoSEQ multiplex PCR, and its TCRdb copy is limited to in-frame clones, with some not included. Here the sample spans about 120,000 clones, around 88% being singletons. Specimen: peripheral blood. Source of these receptors: a man between 60 and 75 years old with COVID-19, enrolled during active disease.

This chain uses TRBV28 with TRBJ1-4; D might be TRBD1 (5 bases). Germline CDR1 reads MDHEN; CDR2 reads SYDVKM. V was clipped by 6 bases and J by 0 bases, with 20 bases between them. There are 18 residues in the CDR3. CDR3 region: CASSPHWGPTATNEKLFF. CDR3 DNA sequence: TGTGCCAGCAGCCCCCACTGGGGCCCGACCGCAACTAATGAAAAACTGTTTTTT.

J is TRBJ1-5 and V is TRBV2; D is undetermined. Germline V gene lookup returns CDR1 SNHLY and CDR2 FYNNEI. V shed 4 bases and J shed 7 bases, with 14 bases lying between them. There are 14 residues in the CDR3. CDR3: CASSVIPESQPQHF. In DNA form, the CDR3 reads TGTGCCAGCAGTGTAATTCCCGAAAGCCAGCCCCAGCATTTT.

The gene calls are TRBV6-2 or TRBV6-3 and TRBJ2-7; D uncertain. V shed 6 bases and J shed 2 bases, with 17 bases lying between them. Germline V gene lookup returns CDR1 MNHEY and CDR2 SVGEGT. CDR3 length: 15 residues. CDR3 protein: CASSTAQVDPYEQYF. The CDR3, as DNA: TGTGCCAGCAGCACCGCTCAGGTTGACCCCTACGAGCAGTACTTC.

The J gene is TRBJ2-2, the V gene TRBV10-2; 11 bases agree with TRBD1. The CDR3 totals 16 residues. CDR1 is WSHSY and CDR2 is SAAADI in the germline V gene. The ends lost 7 bases at V and 4 bases at J; junction bases unmatched: 8. The CDR3 spells CASTGTGGGGTGELFF. CDR3 DNA sequence: TGCGCCAGCACCGGGACAGGGGGAGGTGGCACCGGGGAGCTGTTTTTT.

The chain uses TRBV24-1 and TRBJ2-2; the match to TRBD2 covers 8 bases. CDR3 length equals 18 residues. The J segment lost 6 bases and the V segment lost 3 bases, leaving 14 bases of the junction unmatched. The germline V gene encodes CDR1 KGHDR and CDR2 SFDVKD. The CDR3 loop is CATSDPPLAGETAGELFF. The CDR3 coding sequence is TGTGCCACCAGTGATCCCCCTCTAGCGGGCGAAACTGCCGGGGAGCTGTTTTTT.

The V call is TRBV6-1, the J call TRBJ1-2; D gene uncertain. The CDR3 consists of 13 residues. Per the germline V gene, CDR1 is MNHNS and CDR2 is SASEGT. V lost 2 bases and J 8 bases, leaving 12 bases between the germline ends. The CDR3: CASSEWRGDGYTF. CDR3 DNA sequence: TGTGCCAGCAGTGAATGGAGAGGAGACGGCTACACCTTC.

The CDR3 DNA reads TGTGCCAGCAGCTTAGGACTAGCGGGGAAGGAGGAGACCCAGTACTTC. It codes for CASSLGLAGKEETQYF. The chain combines TRBV7-3 with TRBJ2-5; 12 bases line up with TRBD2. Germline CDR1 is SGHTA and CDR2 is FQGTGA. V lost 2 bases to trimming and J lost 5 bases; unmatched junction nucleotides: 6. CDR3 length: 16 residues. The full variable domain, with the rest looked up from reference TRBV7-3 and TRBJ2-5, is GAGVSQTPSNKVTEKGKYVELRCDPISGHTALYWYRQSLGQGPEFLIYFQGTGAADDSGLPNDRFFAVRPEGSVSTLKIQRTERGDSAVYLCASSLGLAGKEETQYFGPGTRLLVL.

The chain carries TRBV30 and TRBJ1-5, with D tentatively TRBD1 (6 bases). CDR1 is GTSNPN, CDR2 SVGIG, per germline (reference sequence). This CDR3 has 12 amino acids. V was clipped by 1 base and J by 9 bases, with 10 bases between them. CDR3 coding DNA: TGTGCCTGGAGTGAGGGAGGGGGGCCCCAGCATTTT. It encodes CAWSEGGGPQHF.

This clone was seen just once. This sequence joins TRBV7-9 and TRBJ1-4; TRBD1 matches at 9 bases. Per the germline V gene, CDR1 is SEHNR and CDR2 is FQNEAQ (reference sequence). The CDR3 contains 14 residues. Germline trimming cut 5 bases from V and 6 bases from J; bases unmatched to any gene: 4. The CDR3 here is CASSETGGDEKLFF. Written as DNA, the CDR3 is TGTGCCAGCAGCGAGACAGGGGGAGATGAAAAACTGTTTTTT.

The chain joins TRBV15 to TRBJ1-5; 7 bases fit TRBD1. This CDR3 is 17 amino acids long. The J segment lost 2 bases and the V segment lost 3 bases, leaving 10 bases of the junction unmatched. Germline values: CDR1 LNHNV, CDR2 YYDKDF (reference sequence). CDR3 sequence: CATSSHSAGTGNQPQHF. The CDR3 bases are TGTGCCACCAGCAGCCACTCCGCTGGGACAGGCAATCAGCCCCAGCATTTT.

The chain uses TRBV5-1 and TRBJ1-1, with unresolved D. The germline V and J ends were trimmed by 4 bases and 1 base, with 14 bases remaining between them. The CDR3 consists of 15 residues. From germline, CDR1 is SGHRS and CDR2 YFSETQ. In DNA, the CDR3 is TGCGCCAGCAGCCCTTTTCCGAGAAGGAACACTGAAGCTTTCTTT. Translated: CASSPFPRRNTEAFF.

The count of this clone is one. The chain recombines TRBV14 with TRBJ1-1; possibly TRBD1 for D (6 bases). From germline, CDR1 is SGHDN and CDR2 FVKESK. This CDR3 region has 18 residues. Trimming took 1 base from V and 8 from J, leaving 26 bases between them. CDR3 region: CASSQVAGAQVNSAEAFF. The CDR3 DNA reads TGTGCCAGCAGCCAAGTTGCGGGGGCGCAGGTTAATTCCGCCGAAGCTTTCTTT.

This chain links TRBV6-5 with TRBJ1-2, with 7 bases aligning to TRBD1. Germline V gene sequence: CDR1 MNHEY, CDR2 SVGAGI. This CDR3 comprises 13 residues. With 8 bases clipped from V and 8 bases from J, the junction kept 11 bases outside the gene matches. CDR3: CASRSTGAEGYTF. The CDR3 bases are TGTGCCAGCCGCTCAACAGGGGCCGAGGGCTACACCTTC.

The chain uses TRBV7-6 and TRBJ1-5, with D hard to call. The V end was cut by 8 bases, the J end by 6 bases, with 14 bases between. The germline V gene encodes CDR1 SGHVS and CDR2 FNYEAQ. There are 13 residues in the CDR3. This CDR3 reads CASSMSTGQPQHF. DNA for the CDR3: TGTGCCAGCTCGATGTCAACCGGTCAGCCCCAGCATTTT.

This rearrangement joins TRBV19 to TRBJ1-5; possibly TRBD1 for D (6 bases). V was pared by 5 bases and J by 0 bases, with 14 bases between. Germline lookup yields CDR1 LNHDA and CDR2 SQIVND (reference sequence). The CDR3 is 16 amino acids. CDR3 coding DNA: TGTGCCAGTAGTCCGGACAGAAGCCATAGCAATCAGCCCCAGCATTTT. Its protein product is CASSPDRSHSNQPQHF.

The chain couples TRBV10-3 to TRBJ1-2, with D hard to call. With 0 bases removed from V and 6 bases from J, the gap between germline ends came to 14 bases. Per germline, CDR1 ENHRY and CDR2 SYGVKD. The CDR3 extends over 15 amino acids. CDR3 bases: TGTGCCATCAGTGAGTCGAACAACATTGTCCATGGCTACACCTTC. It specifies CAISESNNIVHGYTF.

The chain combines TRBV5-1 with TRBJ2-5; TRBD1 matches at 7 bases. CDR3 length: 16 residues. V trimming: 0 bases; J trimming: 2 bases; junction bases outside the gene matches: 7. Per germline, CDR1 SGHRS and CDR2 YFSETQ. CDR3 region: CASSLAPRGQQETQYF. CDR3 nucleotides: TGCGCCAGCAGCTTGGCCCCGAGGGGGCAACAAGAGACCCAGTACTTC.

The chain is built from TRBV6-2 or TRBV6-3 and TRBJ2-1, with a weak D call TRBD1 (5 bases). Germline loops: CDR1 MNHEY, CDR2 SVGEGT. The CDR3 has 13 residues. Between the trimmed V and J ends, which lost 6 bases and 10 bases, there was a span of 16 bases. The CDR3 DNA sequence: TGTGCCAGCAGCCCCCTCAGGGTCGGCGAGCAGTTCTTC. Protein product: CASSPLRVGEQFF.

The chain combines TRBV4-1 with TRBJ1-4; maybe TRBD1 (6 bases). The CDR3 has 19 residues. Germline V CDR1 and CDR2: MGHRA, YSYEKL. V gave up 0 bases and J gave up 7 bases, with 24 bases separating them. The CDR3 coding sequence is TGCGCCAGCAGCCAAGATCCGGTGGTCGGTGGGGGCCAGGGTGAAAAACTGTTTTTT. This sequence encodes CASSQDPVVGGGQGEKLFF.

In its sample, this clone was seen once. The CDR3 region has the DNA TGTGCCAGCAGCCTGGGGCAGAGAAGAGAGACCCAGTACTTC. It codes for CASSLGQRRETQYF. The chain has TRBV7-2 and TRBJ2-5; tentatively, D is TRBD1 (5 bases). Germline V CDR1 and CDR2: SGHTA, FQGNSA. This CDR3 contains 14 residues. Trimming pared 5 bases from V and 4 bases from J, leaving 14 bases between. Full variable domain (remainder filled in from reference TRBV7-2 and TRBJ2-5): GAGVSQSPSNKVTEKGKDVELRCDPISGHTALYWYRQSLGQGLEFLIYFQGNSAPDKSGLPSDRFSAERTGGSVSTLTIQRTQQEDSAVYLCASSLGQRRETQYFGPGTRLLVL.

The chain uses TRBV5-1 and TRBJ1-2; 8 bases line up with TRBD1. This CDR3 comprises 14 residues. J lost 3 bases, V lost 4 bases, and 5 bases had no gene match. Germline CDR1 and CDR2: SGHRS and YFSETQ. CDR3 protein: CASSPTGADYGYTF. The CDR3, as DNA: TGCGCCAGCAGCCCGACAGGGGCCGACTATGGCTACACCTTC.

Points on this clone: Relative to the germline gene, one junction end is altered; a read error may explain this. This chain links TRBV5-1 with TRBJ2-7; 9 bases are a match to TRBD2. The germline CDR1 and CDR2 sequences are SGHRS and YFSETQ. CDR3 size: 16 residues. This chain's CDR3 is CASRLAGRGGIYEQYF. The CDR3 bases are TGCGCCAGCCGCTTGGCCGGGCGGGGGGGTATCTACGAGCAGTACTTC.

This chain links TRBV2 with TRBJ2-7; D gene uncertain. Germline CDR1 SNHLY, CDR2 FYNNEI. The V end lost 6 bases, the J end lost 0 bases, and 9 bases lay between the germline ends. The CDR3 is 13 residues long. CDR3 sequence (DNA): TGTGCCAGCAGAGTGACACACTCCTACGAGCAGTACTTC. It specifies CASRVTHSYEQYF.

CDR3 residues: CASRQKANYGYTF. CDR3 DNA sequence: TGTGCCAGTAGACAGAAAGCTAACTATGGCTACACCTTC. The chain employs TRBV19 and TRBJ1-2; D remains unclear. V shed 6 bases and J shed 0 bases, with 8 bases lying between them. The CDR3 is made up of 13 amino acids. Germline V gene lookup returns CDR1 LNHDA and CDR2 SQIVND (reference sequence).

This chain uses TRBV27 with TRBJ1-4; D gene ambiguous. V dropped 3 bases and J dropped 0 bases, with 8 bases sitting between them. CDR3 size: 15 residues. Germline lookup yields CDR1 MNHEY and CDR2 SMNVEV (reference sequence). CDR3 amino acids: CASSLAPATNEKLFF. CDR3 nucleotide sequence: TGTGCCAGCAGTTTGGCACCCGCAACTAATGAAAAACTGTTTTTT.